These T cell receptor beta chains were read from a single sample in a study of early T cells in non-severe SARS-CoV-2 infection. Each CDR3 protein gets one entry after TCRdb re-called the 5' RACE reads with MiXCR. Altogether some 80,000 distinct CDR3 sequences are present, 5% being singletons, with the ten largest covering roughly 7.3%. Here the sequenced sample was whole blood, taken at baseline. The receptor source for this set is an adult who was a healthcare worker with PCR-confirmed SARS-CoV-2 infection or an uninfected control (not recorded which). Each CDR3 is given without its conserved first and last residue.

V gene	J gene	CDR3 protein
TRBV29-1	TRBJ2-2	SYTMNTGELF
TRBV28	TRBJ1-1	ASTVVPFEAF
TRBV12-3/TRBV12-4	TRBJ1-2	ASSPGKGVRSYGYT
TRBV20-1	TRBJ1-2	SATPGTATSGYGYT
TRBV7-2	TRBJ1-1	ASSLEGQMNTEAF
TRBV24-1	TRBJ2-7	ATSDPRGADPNQY
TRBV12-3/TRBV12-4	TRBJ2-3	ASSLVTSMGTDTQY
TRBV6-5	TRBJ1-1	ASSYSSGTVDTEAF
TRBV13	TRBJ1-2	ASSFGGPNYGYT
TRBV12-3/TRBV12-4	TRBJ1-2	ASSSTSGRGYT
TRBV28	TRBJ1-1	ASGYTNTEAF
TRBV7-7	TRBJ2-2	ASSTGTGDTGELF
TRBV27	TRBJ1-5	ASHKLGPDNQPQH
TRBV6-1	TRBJ1-1	ASSVDTGTEAF
TRBV7-6	TRBJ2-5	ASTQSTSLQETQY
TRBV5-1	TRBJ2-2	ASSLLDPTGELF
TRBV3-1	TRBJ1-1	ASSQDWATEAF
TRBV6-5	TRBJ2-7	ASRNINRGKYEQY
TRBV6-5	TRBJ2-7	ASSSVEAYEQY
TRBV6-5	TRBJ1-5	ASSASGQGSNQPQH
TRBV20-1	TRBJ1-3	SAPTGRSGNTIY
TRBV20-1	TRBJ2-3	SAREGTSGRVDTQY
TRBV19	TRBJ2-5	ATAGTSGGKETQY
TRBV5-1	TRBJ1-6	ASSPILQEGGSPLH
TRBV28	TRBJ2-3	ASSLAGGPGDTQY
TRBV7-8	TRBJ2-7	ASSSPGPSEENEQY
TRBV20-1	TRBJ2-7	SARDPTADYEQY
TRBV10-2	TRBJ2-1	ASSEVPRNEQF
TRBV2	TRBJ2-2	ASSKNRGDTGELF
TRBV30	TRBJ2-1	AWAGQGYNEQF
TRBV7-6	TRBJ2-7	ASSSTGGPYEQY
TRBV7-2	TRBJ2-5	ASSLSTIQETQY
TRBV3-1	TRBJ2-5	ASSRSLAGGGETQY
TRBV6-5	TRBJ2-1	ASTDRDSYNEQF
TRBV28	TRBJ2-7	ASEGLARSSREY
TRBV6-2/TRBV6-3	TRBJ2-7	ASSLGLALISYEQY
TRBV5-6	TRBJ2-1	ASSQGLAGLAIL
TRBV7-2	TRBJ1-2	ASSLVADYGYT
TRBV18	TRBJ2-7	ASSPPGQGLSYEQY
TRBV7-2	TRBJ2-3	ASSLVSLTGVADTQY
TRBV12-3/TRBV12-4	TRBJ1-5	ASSLEGLSQPQH
TRBV11-2	TRBJ1-1	ASSLDPGPVLVGTEAF
TRBV15	TRBJ2-1	ATSRELAGSYNEQF
TRBV2	TRBJ1-4	ASRRQGATNEKLF
TRBV18	TRBJ2-1	ASTSGLAVNNEQF
TRBV6-5	TRBJ2-1	ASSPTRHAEQF
TRBV7-6	TRBJ1-1	ASSLGAGGAGTEAF
TRBV7-8	TRBJ1-1	ASSLGQGHTEAF
TRBV7-9	TRBJ1-1	ASRGTGQTTEAF
TRBV7-8	TRBJ2-3	ASSDVRLADTQY
TRBV20-1	TRBJ2-3	SPRGGGIGTDTQY
TRBV18	TRBJ1-5	ASSPRKESGTGQH
TRBV27	TRBJ2-1	ASLSRGQSSYNEQF
TRBV7-9	TRBJ2-7	ASIATGRVSYEQY
TRBV29-1	TRBJ2-1	SAARGLTPNEQF